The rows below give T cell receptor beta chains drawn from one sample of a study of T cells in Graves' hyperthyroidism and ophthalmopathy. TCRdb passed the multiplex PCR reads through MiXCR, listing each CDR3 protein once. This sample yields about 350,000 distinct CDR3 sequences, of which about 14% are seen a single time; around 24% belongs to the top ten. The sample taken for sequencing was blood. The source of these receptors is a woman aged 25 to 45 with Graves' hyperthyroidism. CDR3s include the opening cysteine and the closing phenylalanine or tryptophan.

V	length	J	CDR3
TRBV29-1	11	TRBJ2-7	CSVEFLREQYF
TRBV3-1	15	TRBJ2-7	CASSPDLAGDCEQYF
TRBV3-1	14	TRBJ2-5	CASSQWGDQETQYF
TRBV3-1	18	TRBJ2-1	CASSQGLAGVSSYNEQFF
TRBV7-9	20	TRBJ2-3	CASSLGTSGILQASTDTQYF
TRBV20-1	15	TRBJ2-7	CSATGLAGADYEQYF
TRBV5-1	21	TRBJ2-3	CASSLRGGTTGPVLRTDTQYF
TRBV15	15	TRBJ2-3	CAPGPDGGFLDTQYF
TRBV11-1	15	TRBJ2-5	CASQALAGAEETQYF
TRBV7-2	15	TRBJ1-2	CASSLVRTANYGYTF
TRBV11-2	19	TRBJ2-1	CASRRSSDKTFGTYNEQFF
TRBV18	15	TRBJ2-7	CASSETGTGNYEQYF
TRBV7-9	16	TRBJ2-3	CASSAPGQGASDTQYF
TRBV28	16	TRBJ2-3	CASGSGSGRRADTQYF
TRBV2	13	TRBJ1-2	CASEGQGENGYTF
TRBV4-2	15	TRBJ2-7	CASSQETSGSHEQYF
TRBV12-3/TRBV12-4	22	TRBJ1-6	CASSSTGGQGKGPVGYNSPLHF
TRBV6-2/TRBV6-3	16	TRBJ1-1	CASSYPKGRWDTEAFF
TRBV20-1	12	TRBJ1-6	CSSYLANSPLHF
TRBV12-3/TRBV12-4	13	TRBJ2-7	CASSPGQGLEQYF
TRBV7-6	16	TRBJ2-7	CASSTLAGTRSYEQYF
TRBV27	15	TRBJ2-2	CASSQGVYMIGELFF
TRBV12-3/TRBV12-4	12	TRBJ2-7	CASKDGRYEQYF
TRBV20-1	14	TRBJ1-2	CSAYLQVAGWGYTF
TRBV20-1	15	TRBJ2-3	CSAGVLAGLADTQYF
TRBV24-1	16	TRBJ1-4	CATSAPPGQGEEKLFF
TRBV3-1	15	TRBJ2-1	CASSQARAVGNEQFF
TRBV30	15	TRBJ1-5	CAWVPQGDSNQPQHF
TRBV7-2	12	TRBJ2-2	CASSPVEGELFF
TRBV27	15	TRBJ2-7	CASSLWNEVAHEQYF
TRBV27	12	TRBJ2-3	CASNYPGDTQYF
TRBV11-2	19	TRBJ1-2	CASSLARRTGARTFDGYTF
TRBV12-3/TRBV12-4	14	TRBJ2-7	CASSFGGELYEQYF
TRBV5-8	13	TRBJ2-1	CASSHRANNEQFF
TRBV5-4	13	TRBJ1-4	CASSFNGNEKLFF